The 16 T cell receptor beta chains listed next were all sequenced from one sample in a study of Ad26.COV2.S vaccination and SARS-CoV-2 variants. Treatment meaning: about 20 received Ad26.COV2.S at low or high dose, single or two shots; several received placebo; per-sample allocation not given. Following the first vaccine or placebo injection, samples were taken on day 63. Using immunoSEQ multiplex PCR, the repertoire was profiled, and TCRdb retains in-frame clones only, with some absent. Of hundreds of thousands of clones in the sample, around 90% are singletons; the top ten hold approximately 12%. This specimen was peripheral blood, taken in a trial of Ad26.COV2.S vaccine versus placebo. The source of these receptors is a person between 18 and 59 years old who received the Ad26.COV2.S COVID-19 vaccine or a placebo.

This clone was seen more than once but under ten times. This chain links TRBV27 with TRBJ1-5, with D perhaps TRBD1 (5 bases). CDR3 length: 13 residues. Germline V lookup: CDR1 MNHEY, CDR2 SMNVEV (reference sequence). Trimming pared 5 bases from V and 6 bases from J, leaving 11 bases between. The CDR3 loop is CASSAWGIQPQHF. The CDR3 nucleotides are TGTGCCAGCAGTGCTTGGGGGATTCAGCCCCAGCATTTT.

V and J are TRBV4-3 and TRBJ2-1, with TRBD2 identical over 9 bases. The CDR3 has 17 residues. The trim removed 3 bases at V and 6 bases at J, leaving 12 bases unmatched. CDR1 is LGHNA, CDR2 YSLEER, per germline. CDR3 DNA: TGCGCCAGCAGCCAGAGACCGAATAGCGGGAGTGGCAATGAGCAGTTCTTC. It translates to CASSQRPNSGSGNEQFF.

This clone has a single count. The chain employs TRBV19 and TRBJ2-3; tentative D call: TRBD1 (6 bases). Looked up from germline, CDR1 is LNHDA and CDR2 is SQIVND (reference sequence). V was trimmed by 7 bases and J by 1 base, leaving 18 bases between them. The CDR3 is made up of 16 amino acids. CDR3 protein: CASTISLGGGTDTQYF. The CDR3, as DNA: TGTGCCAGTACCATTTCGCTTGGGGGCGGCACAGATACGCAGTATTTT.

J is TRBJ1-5 and V is TRBV5-1, with TRBD1 as a possible D gene (6 bases). Per germline, CDR1 SGHRS and CDR2 YFSETQ. The CDR3 length is 18 residues. V lost 4 bases and J lost 0, with 20 bases in between. The CDR3 sequence: CASSPGPLLGGSNQPQHF. In DNA, the CDR3 is TGCGCCAGCAGCCCTGGTCCCCTTCTAGGGGGTAGCAATCAGCCCCAGCATTTT.

The chain combines TRBV10-1 with TRBJ2-1; a possible D gene is TRBD1 (6 bases). This CDR3 comprises 15 residues. V dropped 4 bases and J dropped 6 bases, with 16 bases sitting between them. The V gene's germline CDR1 is WNHNN and CDR2 SYGVQD (reference sequence). The CDR3 here is CASSGRQVPGNEQFF. The CDR3 DNA is TGCGCCAGCAGTGGACGACAGGTACCGGGCAATGAGCAGTTCTTC.

The V and J genes are TRBV6-5 and TRBJ2-7; 7 nucleotides line up with TRBD1. CDR3 length: 14 amino acids. J lost 3 bases, V lost 5 bases, and 7 bases had no gene match. The germline gives CDR1 MNHEY, CDR2 SVGAGI. The CDR3 bases are TGTGCCAGCAGTATAGGGGGCTTTGGCTACGAGCAGTACTTC. As protein: CASSIGGFGYEQYF.

The V and J genes are TRBV6-6 and TRBJ1-5, with D hard to call. Trimming pared 0 bases from V and 5 bases from J, leaving 14 bases between. CDR1 MNHNY and CDR2 SVGAGI come from the germline V gene (reference sequence). This CDR3 is built from 16 residues. Written as DNA, the CDR3 is TGTGCCAGCAGTTACTCGCTCGGGGTTGCGGATCAGCCCCAGCATTTT. The encoded protein is CASSYSLGVADQPQHF.

In its sample, this clone was seen a few times. The same CDR3 is also encoded by other DNA sequences in this sample. This chain joins TRBV7-2 and TRBJ2-7; D possibly corresponds to TRBD2 (5 bases). CDR3 length: 14 amino acids. V lost 4 bases and J 3 bases, leaving 13 bases between the germline ends. Germline CDR1 reads SGHTA; CDR2 reads FQGNSA. The CDR3 loop is CASSSSGRGYEQYF. As DNA, the CDR3 is TGTGCCAGCAGCTCCAGCGGCCGAGGCTACGAGCAGTACTTC.

The chain combines TRBV4-3 with TRBJ2-7; D is unresolved. Trimming took off 1 base at V and 2 bases at J, with 6 bases between the two ends. The CDR3 contains 13 residues. Germline V gene lookup returns CDR1 LGHNA and CDR2 YSLEER. The CDR3 region is CASSQASAYEQYF. The CDR3 DNA sequence: TGCGCCAGCAGCCAAGCATCGGCCTACGAGCAGTACTTC.

This clone showed up just once. The CDR3 region is CATSRGHSNQPQHF. CDR3 nucleotide sequence: TGTGCCACCAGCAGAGGCCATAGCAATCAGCCCCAGCATTTT. This chain uses TRBV15 with TRBJ1-5; D is uncertain. The CDR3 sequence is 14 residues long. Germline V gene lookup returns CDR1 LNHNV and CDR2 YYDKDF (reference sequence). V was clipped by 1 base and J by 0 bases, with 4 bases between them. Full variable domain (rest looked up from reference TRBV15 and TRBJ1-5): DAMVIQNPRYQVTQFGKPVTLSCSQTLNHNVMYWYQQKSSQAPKLLFHYYDKDFNNEADTPDNFQSRRPNTSFCFLDIRSPGLGDTAMYLCATSRGHSNQPQHFGDGTRLSIL.

The rearrangement joins TRBV29-1 to TRBJ2-3, with D hard to call. From germline, CDR1 is SQVTM and CDR2 ANQGSEA. The CDR3 spans 14 residues. V was clipped by 6 bases and J by 4 bases, with 17 bases between them. CDR3 protein: CSVGLMGIADTQYF. Here the CDR3 DNA reads TGCAGCGTCGGATTAATGGGTATAGCAGATACGCAGTATTTT.

This clone was seen just once. This chain joins TRBV28 and TRBJ2-7; a weak D match, TRBD2 (7 bases). V lost 4 bases and J lost 2, with 15 bases in between. The CDR3 sequence is 15 residues long. CDR1 and CDR2 (germline): MDHEN, SYDVKM. In DNA form, the CDR3 reads TGTGCCAGCAGTTGGCGGGGGCGCTCCCCCTACGAGCAGTACTTC. It is translated as CASSWRGRSPYEQYF.

The chain couples TRBV9 to TRBJ2-1; maybe TRBD2 (5 bases). The CDR3 consists of 14 residues. Trimming stripped 4 bases from V and 9 bases from J, with 17 bases between. Germline CDR1 SGDLS, CDR2 YYNGEE. CDR3: CASSPRRAGIEQFF. The CDR3 nucleotides read TGTGCCAGCAGCCCCCGCCGAGCCGGGATTGAGCAGTTCTTC.

The chain employs TRBV6-5 and TRBJ2-7; D remains unclear. CDR1 and CDR2 (germline): MNHEY, SVGAGI. The CDR3 sequence is 12 residues long. Trimming removed 2 bases at V and 7 bases at J, with 9 bases between. CDR3 in DNA: TGTGCCAGCAGTTACAGTTTGAATGAGCAGTACTTC. Its protein product is CASSYSLNEQYF.

There are a few counts of this clone. The rearrangement joins TRBV18 to TRBJ1-1; 8 nucleotides agree with TRBD1. V gave up 3 bases and J gave up 5 bases; unmatched junction bases: 14. Germline CDR1 is KGHSH and CDR2 is LQKENI. The CDR3 is made up of 17 amino acids. The CDR3 region has the DNA TGTGCCAGCTCACCGCAAAATACACAGGGGGGAAGGACTGAAGCTTTCTTT. This gives the protein CASSPQNTQGGRTEAFF.

The V gene is TRBV11-2, the J gene TRBJ1-6; no definite D call. This CDR3 spans 12 amino acids. Looked up from germline, CDR1 is SGHAT and CDR2 is FQNNGV. V was shortened by 7 bases and J by 11 bases, with 12 bases between the two germline ends. The CDR3 is CASTTTATPLHF. The CDR3 DNA sequence: TGTGCCAGCACCACGACGGCCACACCCCTCCACTTT.